This note documents a single TCR beta chain sequence. Trimming took off 4 bases at V and 6 bases at J, with 25 bases between the two ends. The CDR3 is 18 residues long. Germline V gene lookup returns CDR1 MNHEY and CDR2 SVGEGT. The source of the sample is a study of T-cell reconstitution after alpha-beta-depleted transplantation in children. Unique molecular identifiers tagged the TCRbeta library. From the PCR reads, TCRdb called clonotypes with MiXCR, one entry per CDR3 protein. This sample carries approximately 640,000 distinct CDR3 sequences, roughly 15% of them seen once, and the ten largest clones take 0.9% to 1.2%.

V and J are TRBV6-2 or TRBV6-3 and TRBJ1-5; D is perhaps TRBD1 (6 bases). The source is a human donor who donated a stem cell graft to a child with acute myeloid leukemia. Source: PBMCs from the stem cell graft donor, taken from the stem cell graft. CDR3 sequence: CASSSPDLVGRGTQPQHF. CDR3 bases: TGTGCCAGCAGTTCCCCCGATCTGGTTGGCAGGGGAACTCAGCCCCAGCATTTT.